Following are 29 T cell receptor beta chains from one sample sequenced in a study of T cells in Graves' hyperthyroidism and ophthalmopathy. Amplification of TCR beta CDR3 regions was performed using RNA transcripts as template. HTBI primers were the set used in a first-round RT-PCR of the TCR CDR3. Each CDR3 protein is one row after TCRdb ran MiXCR on the multiplex PCR reads. The data hold about 720,000 distinct CDR3 sequences, with about 15% observed a single time. Sequenced sample: blood. The receptors stem from a man between 18 and 29 years old with Graves' hyperthyroidism.

The chain links TRBV30 to TRBJ2-1; 12 bases match TRBD2. Germline-derived CDR1 and CDR2 are GTSNPN and SVGIG (reference sequence). The CDR3 sequence is 13 residues long. With 6 bases clipped from V and 6 bases from J, the junction kept 3 bases outside the gene matches. The CDR3 DNA follows: TGTGCCTGTAAGGGACTAGCGGGCAATGAGCAGTTCTTC. It translates to CACKGLAGNEQFF. Variable domain in full (rest from reference TRBV30 and TRBJ2-1): SQTIHQWPATLVQPVGSPLSLECTVEGTSNPNLYWYRQAAGRGLQLLFYSVGIGQISSEVPQNLSASRPQDRQFILSSKKLLLSDSGFYLCACKGLAGNEQFFGPGTRLTVL.

This clonotype was recorded many times. V is TRBV19 and J is TRBJ1-2, with D tentatively TRBD1 (5 bases). This CDR3 region has 16 residues. Trimming removed 4 bases from V and 3 bases from J, with 18 bases in between. The germline V gene encodes CDR1 LNHDA and CDR2 SQIVND (reference sequence). CDR3 coding DNA: TGTGCCAGTAGTACCCTCCCGACAGTGGGTGACTATGGCTACACCTTC. It specifies CASSTLPTVGDYGYTF.

The chain has TRBV29-1 and TRBJ1-4; D unresolved. The germline V gene has CDR1 SQVTM and CDR2 ANQGSEA. V lost 8 bases, J lost 11 bases, and 18 bases lay in between. The length of the CDR3 is 12 residues. CDR3 nucleotides: TGCAGCCCAACTGCCCATTTGGTGAAACTGTTTTTT. Translation gives CSPTAHLVKLFF.

This clonotype was picked up many times. This rearrangement joins TRBV30 to TRBJ2-1, with D unclear. Per germline, CDR1 GTSNPN and CDR2 SVGIG (reference sequence). This CDR3 region has 12 residues. V gave up 0 bases and J gave up 10 bases, with 10 bases separating them. Here the CDR3 reads CAWSVAGIEQFF. CDR3 nucleotides: TGTGCCTGGAGTGTAGCCGGAATCGAGCAGTTCTTC.

This clonotype was seen many times. The chain recombines TRBV11-3 with TRBJ2-7; D is unclear. This CDR3 is built from 14 residues. The germline V and J ends were trimmed by 6 bases and 8 bases, with 20 bases remaining between them. Germline V CDR1 and CDR2: SGHNT, YENEEA. This CDR3 reads CASRSSTGTTKQYF. In DNA form, the CDR3 reads TGTGCCAGCAGGTCTTCGACGGGTACTACGAAGCAGTACTTC.

In this sample, this clonotype turned up many times. The chain is built from TRBV28 and TRBJ2-7; TRBD1 agrees at 9 bases. Germline values: CDR1 MDHEN, CDR2 SYDVKM. The junction had 11 bases not matched to a gene; V was cut back by 3 bases and J by 2 bases. The CDR3 length is 17 residues. Written as DNA, the CDR3 is TGTGCCAGCAGTTTGGGGGTGAGGACAGGGGACCCCTACGAGCAGTACTTC. Protein: CASSLGVRTGDPYEQYF.

There are a few counts of this clonotype. V gene TRBV7-9 combines with J gene TRBJ1-1; no firm D call. Trimming stripped 1 base from V and 11 bases from J, with 17 bases between. The V gene's germline CDR1 is SEHNR and CDR2 FQNEAQ (reference sequence). The length of the CDR3 is 14 residues. DNA of the CDR3: TGTGCCAGCAGCTTAGAGTGGGCTAGGAAGGTGGCTTTCTTT. This sequence encodes CASSLEWARKVAFF.

This clonotype was counted many times. J is TRBJ1-5 and V is TRBV28, with a possible D match to TRBD1 (5 bases). V lost 0 bases and J lost 0, with 18 bases in between. Looked up from germline, CDR1 is MDHEN and CDR2 is SYDVKM. There are 19 residues in the CDR3. CDR3 DNA: TGTGCCAGCAGTTTATGGGGGGTCCCGGCGGGTTCTAGCAATCAGCCCCAGCATTTT. It codes for CASSLWGVPAGSSNQPQHF. Together with reference TRBV28 and TRBJ1-5, the CDR3 gives the full variable domain: DVKVTQSSRYLVKRTGEKVFLECVQDMDHENMFWYRQDPGLGLRLIYFSYDVKMKEKGDIPEGYSVSREKKERFSLILESASTNQTSMYLCASSLWGVPAGSSNQPQHFGDGTRLSIL.

There are many counts of this clonotype. The chain joins TRBV28 to TRBJ2-1; D possibly corresponds to TRBD1 (6 bases). Between the trimmed V and J ends, which lost 6 bases and 6 bases, there was a span of 15 bases. The CDR3 covers 14 residues. Germline V gene lookup returns CDR1 MDHEN and CDR2 SYDVKM. CDR3 in DNA: TGTGCCAGCAGGCCTGGACAGCCCCTCAATGAGCAGTTCTTC. This codes for CASRPGQPLNEQFF.

The J gene is TRBJ2-5, the V gene TRBV20-1; 10 nucleotides match TRBD2. The J segment lost 2 bases and the V segment lost 3 bases, leaving 9 bases of the junction unmatched. Germline V gene data show CDR1 as DFQATT and CDR2 as SNEGSKA (reference sequence). This CDR3 contains 16 residues. CDR3 residues: CSASSGLAGEQETQYF. The CDR3 bases are TGCAGTGCTAGCTCGGGGCTAGCGGGAGAACAAGAGACCCAGTACTTC.

This clonotype was recorded many times. The DNA of the CDR3 is TGTGCCTGGAGTCCCCTGGACGGGAAATGGCATGGCTACACCTTC. It specifies CAWSPLDGKWHGYTF. The J gene is TRBJ1-2, the V gene TRBV30; D uncertain. The CDR3 runs to 15 residues. The V end lost 2 bases, the J end lost 6 bases, and 19 bases lay between the germline ends. CDR1 and CDR2 (germline): GTSNPN, SVGIG (reference sequence).

This rearrangement joins TRBV18 to TRBJ1-3, with 7 bases that match TRBD1. Trimming removed 3 bases from V and 7 bases from J; junction bases left unmatched: 9. CDR1 and CDR2 (germline): KGHSH, LQKENI. The CDR3 sequence is 15 residues long. The CDR3 nucleotides are TGTGCCAGCTCACCTACAGGGGTTCGCGGTAACACCATATATTTT. Translation gives CASSPTGVRGNTIYF. The full variable domain, in which reference TRBV18 and TRBJ1-3 provide the parts outside the CDR3, is NAGVMQNPRHLVRRRGQEARLRCSPMKGHSHVYWYRQLPEEGLKFMVYLQKENIIDESGMPKERFSAEFPKEGPSILRIQQVVRGDSAAYFCASSPTGVRGNTIYFGEGSWLTVV.

The chain carries TRBV25-1 and TRBJ1-2; D call uncertain. In germline, CDR1 is MGHDK, CDR2 SYGVNS. CDR3 size: 14 residues. The V and J ends lost 1 base and 7 bases respectively, with 13 bases between them. In nucleotides, the CDR3 is TGTGCCAGCAGTGAATCAATCGAGGGTTTTGGCTACACCTTC. It encodes CASSESIEGFGYTF.

This clonotype was counted at least ten times. The gene calls are TRBV11-2 and TRBJ2-1, with 8 bases fitting TRBD1. This CDR3 is 16 amino acids long. Germline V gene data show CDR1 as SGHAT and CDR2 as FQNNGV. Trimming at V came to 3 bases and at J to 0 bases, leaving 4 bases not matched to a gene. The CDR3 sequence: CASSLYRGSSYNEQFF. CDR3 nucleotide sequence: TGTGCCAGCAGCTTGTACAGGGGGAGCTCCTACAATGAGCAGTTCTTC.

On this clonotype itself: A much larger clone is a single base away; this may be a read error. The V gene is TRBV20-1, the J gene TRBJ2-1, with D perhaps being TRBD1 or TRBD2 (5 bases each). This CDR3 has 17 amino acids. Per the germline V gene, CDR1 is DFQATT and CDR2 is SNEGSKA (reference sequence). CDR3 sequence: CSARDRGDPFSYSEQFF. For the CDR3, the DNA is TGCAGTGCTAGAGATCGAGGGGACCCCTTCTCCTACAGTGAGCAGTTCTTC.

This clonotype was seen ten or more times. V gene TRBV12-3 or TRBV12-4 combines with J gene TRBJ2-7, with TRBD2 matching over 7 bases. V lost 6 bases, J lost 3 bases, and 8 bases stayed unmatched. The CDR3 loop spans 14 amino acids. As DNA, the CDR3 is TGTGCCAGCAGCCCTCACCTAGCGGACTACGAGCAGTACTTC. Its protein product is CASSPHLADYEQYF.

This sequence joins TRBV20-1 and TRBJ1-2, with a possible D match to TRBD1 (5 bases). The V end was cut by 7 bases, the J end by 8 bases, with 23 bases between. CDR3 length: 14 amino acids. The germline gives CDR1 DFQATT, CDR2 SNEGSKA (reference sequence). The CDR3: CSGAAGGGVGGYTF. The CDR3 nucleotides read TGCAGTGGGGCCGCCGGCGGAGGGGTGGGCGGCTACACCTTC.

This clonotype was detected only a few times. Just one base apart from a much larger clone, this may be a read error. The chain links TRBV7-3 to TRBJ2-1; TRBD2 matches at 11 bases. Germline V CDR1 and CDR2: SGHTA, FQGTGA. Trimming took 3 bases from V and 5 from J; bases not matched to a gene: 3. The CDR3 runs 15 residues. The CDR3 DNA follows: TGTGCCAGCAGCTTCGGACTAGCGGGTCACAATGAGCAGTTCTTC. Translated, it gives CASSFGLAGHNEQFF.

The J gene is TRBJ2-1, the V gene TRBV20-1; 10 nucleotides align to TRBD2. Germline lookup yields CDR1 DFQATT and CDR2 SNEGSKA (reference sequence). Trimming at V came to 0 bases and at J to 4 bases, leaving 6 bases not matched to a gene. CDR3 length: 16 residues. CDR3 protein: CSAREPGTSVYNEQFF. CDR3 DNA sequence: TGCAGTGCTAGAGAGCCAGGGACTAGCGTTTACAATGAGCAGTTCTTC.

As to this clonotype: The CDR3 does not end in the conserved phenylalanine or tryptophan, so this is likely a read error. V gene TRBV20-1 combines with J gene TRBJ1-1, with D maybe TRBD1 (5 bases). V lost 1 base to trimming and J lost 4 bases, with 10 bases between them. The CDR3 has 13 amino acids. Germline CDR1 and CDR2: DFQATT and SNEGSKA (reference sequence). The CDR3 here is CSARVSGTTEAFL. CDR3 bases: TGCAGTGCTAGAGTCTCAGGGACCACTGAAGCTTTCCTT.

The chain joins TRBV20-1 to TRBJ1-1; TRBD1 is a possible D gene (6 bases). Germline assignment: CDR1 DFQATT and CDR2 SNEGSKA (reference sequence). V lost 4 bases and J 3 bases, leaving 9 bases between the germline ends. The CDR3 is 12 amino acids. CDR3 sequence (DNA): TGCAGTGCTACAGGGGATTACACTGAAGCTTTCTTT. Translating it yields CSATGDYTEAFF.

This clonotype was detected many times. The chain has TRBV12-3 or TRBV12-4 and TRBJ2-2; no definite D call. V dropped 7 bases and J dropped 3 bases, with 3 bases sitting between them. This CDR3 is 11 amino acids long. For the CDR3, the DNA is TGTGCCAGCACCTACACCGGGGAGCTGTTTTTT. Amino acid sequence: CASTYTGELFF.

Ten or more counts support this clonotype. The V call is TRBV3-1, the J call TRBJ2-1; TRBD2 matches at 13 bases. Looked up from germline, CDR1 is LGHDT and CDR2 is YNNKEL (reference sequence). This CDR3 is built from 13 residues. V gave up 6 bases and J gave up 10 bases; unmatched junction bases: 3. The CDR3 reads CASRGLAGIEQFF. The CDR3 DNA sequence: TGTGCCAGCAGGGGACTAGCGGGAATAGAGCAGTTCTTC.

The chain combines TRBV6-1 with TRBJ1-2; tentative D call: TRBD1 (5 bases). Germline loops: CDR1 MNHNS, CDR2 SASEGT. V lost 9 bases and J lost 4, with 9 bases in between. This CDR3 has 11 residues. The CDR3 region is CASTGGYGYTF. The CDR3 nucleotides are TGTGCCAGTACAGGAGGCTATGGCTACACCTTC.

Only a few counts were recorded for this clonotype. The rearrangement joins TRBV25-1 to TRBJ1-1; D gene unclear. V was cut by 2 bases and J by 5 bases, with 9 bases left in between. CDR1 is MGHDK and CDR2 is SYGVNS in the germline V gene. This CDR3 comprises 13 residues. As DNA, the CDR3 is TGTGCCAGCAGTGAAGCCAGTAAGACTGAAGCTTTCTTT. Protein product: CASSEASKTEAFF.

This clonotype was picked up many times. The gene calls are TRBV20-1 and TRBJ2-1; a possible D gene is TRBD2 (6 bases). Germline CDR1 reads DFQATT; CDR2 reads SNEGSKA (reference sequence). The CDR3 length is 18 residues. The germline V and J ends were trimmed by 0 bases and 5 bases, with 23 bases remaining between them. CDR3 nucleotide sequence: TGCAGTGCTAGAGATGAGGAAGCACCTCTAGCGCGAGACAATGAGCAGTTCTTC. This encodes CSARDEEAPLARDNEQFF.

This chain joins TRBV20-1 and TRBJ1-2, with 9 positions matching TRBD1. The CDR3 totals 14 residues. After removal of 1 base from V and 2 bases from J, the junction contained 2 bases not matched to a gene. CDR1 and CDR2 (germline): DFQATT, SNEGSKA (reference sequence). CDR3 sequence reads: CSARGDRENYGYTF. CDR3 bases: TGCAGTGCTAGAGGGGACAGGGAGAACTATGGCTACACCTTC.

This clonotype was seen a handful of times. The chain carries TRBV18 and TRBJ1-4, with 7 bases fitting TRBD1. The germline V gene encodes CDR1 KGHSH and CDR2 LQKENI. The V segment lost 4 bases and the J segment 7 bases; nucleotides outside the gene matches: 9. The CDR3 consists of 15 residues. The CDR3 sequence: CASSRRQGNSEKLFF. The CDR3 DNA reads TGTGCCAGCTCACGCCGACAGGGAAATAGTGAAAAACTGTTTTTT.

Concerning this clonotype: A much larger clone lies one base from this, so it may be a read error. This sequence joins TRBV18 and TRBJ2-1; 11 nucleotides align to TRBD2. V gave up 5 bases and J gave up 10 bases; unmatched junction bases: 10. The CDR3 is 15 residues long. CDR1 and CDR2 (germline): KGHSH, LQKENI. This chain's CDR3 is CASSASSGRSREQFF. In DNA, the CDR3 is TGTGCCAGCTCAGCCTCTAGCGGGAGGTCCCGGGAGCAGTTCTTC.